The clone carrying this T cell receptor (beta chain) was detected only once. Its antigen remains unidentified. The germline V and J ends were trimmed by 0 bases and 5 bases, with 14 bases remaining between them. The CDR3 has 16 amino acids. Germline lookup yields CDR1 KGHSH and CDR2 LQKENI. The sample originates from a study of cytomegalovirus exposure and HLA in healthy donors. Points from the study as a whole: Reportedly, cytomegalovirus status was diagnosed with high sensitivity and specificity. A list of more than 150 TCR beta chains associated with cytomegalovirus was given.

With 60 Vbeta and 13 Jbeta primers, the PCR was carried out. Sequencing was performed with immunoSEQ multiplex PCR; in TCRdb, only in-frame clones are kept and a portion is missing. Here the sample spans 150,000 to 200,000 clones, 55% to 65% being singletons. The TCR originated in a man between 35 and 55 years old in good health and CMV-seronegative. Material: PBMCs. J is TRBJ1-5 and V is TRBV18; D perhaps matches TRBD1 (6 bases). In DNA form, the CDR3 reads TGTGCCAGCTCACCACCGGCAGGGGCGCTTTATCAGCCCCAGCATTTT. Translating it yields CASSPPAGALYQPQHF. The whole variable domain, remainder taken from reference TRBV18 and TRBJ1-5, is NAGVMQNPRHLVRRRGQEARLRCSPMKGHSHVYWYRQLPEEGLKFMVYLQKENIIDESGMPKERFSAEFPKEGPSILRIQQVVRGDSAAYFCASSPPAGALYQPQHFGDGTRLSIL.